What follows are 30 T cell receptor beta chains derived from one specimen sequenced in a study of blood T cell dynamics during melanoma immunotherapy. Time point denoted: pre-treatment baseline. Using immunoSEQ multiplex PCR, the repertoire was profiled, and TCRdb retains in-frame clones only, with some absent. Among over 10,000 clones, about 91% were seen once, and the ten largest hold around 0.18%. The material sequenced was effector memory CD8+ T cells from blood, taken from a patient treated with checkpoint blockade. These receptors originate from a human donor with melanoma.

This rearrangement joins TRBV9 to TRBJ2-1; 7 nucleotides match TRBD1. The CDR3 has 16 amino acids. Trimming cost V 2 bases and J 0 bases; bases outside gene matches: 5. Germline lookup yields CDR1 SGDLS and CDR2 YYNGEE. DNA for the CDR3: TGTGCCAGCAGCGTCTGGGACAGCAGCTCCTACAATGAGCAGTTCTTC. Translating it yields CASSVWDSSSYNEQFF.

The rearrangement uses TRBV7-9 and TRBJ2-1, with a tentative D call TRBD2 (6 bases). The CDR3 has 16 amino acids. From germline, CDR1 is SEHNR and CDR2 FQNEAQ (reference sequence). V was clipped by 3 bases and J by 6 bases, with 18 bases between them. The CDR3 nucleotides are TGTGCCAGCAGCTTGGGGGGATGGGTGGAGGGCAATGAGCAGTTCTTC. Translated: CASSLGGWVEGNEQFF.

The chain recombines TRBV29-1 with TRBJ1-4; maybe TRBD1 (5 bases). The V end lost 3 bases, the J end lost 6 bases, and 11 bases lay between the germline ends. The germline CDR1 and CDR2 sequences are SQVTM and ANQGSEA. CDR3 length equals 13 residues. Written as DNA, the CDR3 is TGCAGCGTTGAGTTAGGGGTTGATGAAAAACTGTTTTTT. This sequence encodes CSVELGVDEKLFF.

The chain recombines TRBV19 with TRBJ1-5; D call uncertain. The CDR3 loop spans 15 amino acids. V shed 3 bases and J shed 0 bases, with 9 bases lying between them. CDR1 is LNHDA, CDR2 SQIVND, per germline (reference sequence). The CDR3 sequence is CASSIGLLSNQPQHF. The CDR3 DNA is TGTGCCAGTAGTATTGGTCTCCTTAGCAATCAGCCCCAGCATTTT.

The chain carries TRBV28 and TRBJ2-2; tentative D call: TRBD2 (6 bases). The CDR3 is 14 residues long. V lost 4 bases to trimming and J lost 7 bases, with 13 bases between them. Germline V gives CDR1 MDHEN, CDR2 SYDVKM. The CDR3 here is CASSWGLRGGELFF. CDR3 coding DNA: TGTGCCAGCAGTTGGGGACTGCGCGGCGGGGAGCTGTTTTTT.

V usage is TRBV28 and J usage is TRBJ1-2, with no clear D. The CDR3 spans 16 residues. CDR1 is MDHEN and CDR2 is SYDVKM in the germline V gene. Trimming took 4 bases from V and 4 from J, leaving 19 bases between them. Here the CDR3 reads CASSSPRLGEAYGYTF. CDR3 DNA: TGTGCCAGCAGTTCCCCTAGGTTAGGAGAGGCCTATGGCTACACCTTC.

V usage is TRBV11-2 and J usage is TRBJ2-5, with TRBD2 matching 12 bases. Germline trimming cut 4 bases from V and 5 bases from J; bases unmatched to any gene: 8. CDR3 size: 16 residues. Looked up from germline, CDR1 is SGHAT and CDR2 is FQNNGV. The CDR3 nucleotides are TGTGCCAGCAGCTACCGACTAGCGGGAGAGGTGGAGACCCAGTACTTC. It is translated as CASSYRLAGEVETQYF. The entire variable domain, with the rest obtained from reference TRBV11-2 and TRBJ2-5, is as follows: EAGVAQSPRYKIIEKRQSVAFWCNPISGHATLYWYQQILGQGPKLLIQFQNNGVVDDSQLPKDRFSAERLKGVDSTLKIQPAKLEDSAVYLCASSYRLAGEVETQYFGPGTRLLVL.

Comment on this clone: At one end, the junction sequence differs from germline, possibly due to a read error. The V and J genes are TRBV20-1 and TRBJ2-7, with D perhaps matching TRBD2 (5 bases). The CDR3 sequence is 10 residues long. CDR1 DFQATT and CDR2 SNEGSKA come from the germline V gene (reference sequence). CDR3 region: CSAREGAQSF. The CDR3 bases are TGCAGTGCTAGAGAGGGAGCCCAGTCTTTC.

CDR3 DNA sequence: TGTGCCAGCAGCTTAATTCGGGACGGGTATTCACCCCTCCACTTT. It yields the protein CASSLIRDGYSPLHF. The gene calls are TRBV5-6 and TRBJ1-6, with D perhaps TRBD1 (5 bases). Deletions cut 2 bases from V and 8 bases from J, with 14 bases between. The CDR3 consists of 15 residues. Germline V lookup: CDR1 SGHDT, CDR2 YYEEEE.

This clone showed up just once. The CDR3 spells CASSTDGNYGYTF. As DNA, the CDR3 is TGTGCCAGCTCAACAGACGGTAACTATGGCTACACCTTC. The chain links TRBV18 to TRBJ1-2; D gene ambiguous. CDR1 is KGHSH, CDR2 LQKENI, per germline. Trimming shortened V by 5 bases and J by 1 base, and 8 bases separated the two germline ends. CDR3 length equals 13 residues. The full variable domain, rest sourced from reference TRBV18 and TRBJ1-2, is NAGVMQNPRHLVRRRGQEARLRCSPMKGHSHVYWYRQLPEEGLKFMVYLQKENIIDESGMPKERFSAEFPKEGPSILRIQQVVRGDSAAYFCASSTDGNYGYTFGSGTRLTVV.

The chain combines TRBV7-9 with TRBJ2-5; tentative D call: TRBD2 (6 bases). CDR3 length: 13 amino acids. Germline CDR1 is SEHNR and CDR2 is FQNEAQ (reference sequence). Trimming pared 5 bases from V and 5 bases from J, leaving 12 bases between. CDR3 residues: CASSTSSVETQYF. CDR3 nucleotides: TGTGCCAGCAGCACCTCTAGCGTGGAGACCCAGTACTTC.

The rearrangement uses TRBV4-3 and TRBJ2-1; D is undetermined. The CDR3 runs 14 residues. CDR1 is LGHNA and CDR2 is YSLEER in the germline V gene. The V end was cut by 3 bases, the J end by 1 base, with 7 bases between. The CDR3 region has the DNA TGCGCCAGCAGCCAGGGCCGATCCTACAATGAGCAGTTCTTC. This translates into CASSQGRSYNEQFF.

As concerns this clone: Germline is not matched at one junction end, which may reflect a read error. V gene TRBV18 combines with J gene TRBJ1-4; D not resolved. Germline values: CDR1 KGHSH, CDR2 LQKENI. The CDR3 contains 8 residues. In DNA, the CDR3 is TGTGCCAGCCAAGACCAATTCTTT. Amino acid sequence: CASQDQFF.

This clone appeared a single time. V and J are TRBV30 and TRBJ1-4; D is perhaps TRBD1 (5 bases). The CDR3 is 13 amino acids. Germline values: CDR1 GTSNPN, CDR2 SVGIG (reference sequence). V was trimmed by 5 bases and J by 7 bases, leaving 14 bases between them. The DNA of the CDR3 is TGTGCCTGGGCGACAGAATTAGGTGAAAAACTGTTTTTT. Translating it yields CAWATELGEKLFF.

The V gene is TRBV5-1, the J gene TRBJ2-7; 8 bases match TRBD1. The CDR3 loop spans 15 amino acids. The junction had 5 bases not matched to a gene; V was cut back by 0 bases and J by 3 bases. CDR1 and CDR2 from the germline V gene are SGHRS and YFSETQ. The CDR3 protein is CASSLGTGPSYEQYF. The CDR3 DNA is TGCGCCAGCAGCTTGGGGACAGGGCCGAGCTACGAGCAGTACTTC.

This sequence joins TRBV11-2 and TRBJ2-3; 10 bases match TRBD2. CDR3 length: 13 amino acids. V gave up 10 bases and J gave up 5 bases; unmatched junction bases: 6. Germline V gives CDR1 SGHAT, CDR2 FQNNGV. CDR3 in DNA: TGTGCCATCCAAGGACTAGCGGTAGATACGCAGTATTTT. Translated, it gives CAIQGLAVDTQYF.

CDR3 nucleotides: TGTGCCAGTAGTTTCGGGACTAGCTCCTACAATGAGCAGTTCTTC. Protein: CASSFGTSSYNEQFF. The rearrangement joins TRBV19 to TRBJ2-1; 8 bases match TRBD2. The CDR3 contains 15 residues. CDR1 LNHDA and CDR2 SQIVND come from the germline V gene (reference sequence). The V gene end was trimmed by 5 bases and the J gene end by 0 bases; junction bases not matched to a gene: 3.

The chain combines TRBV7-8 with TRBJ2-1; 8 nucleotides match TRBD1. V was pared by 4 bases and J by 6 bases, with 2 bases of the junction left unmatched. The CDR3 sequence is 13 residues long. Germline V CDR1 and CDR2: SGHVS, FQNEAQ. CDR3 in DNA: TGTGCCAGCAGCTCAGACAGGGGCAATGAGCAGTTCTTC. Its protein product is CASSSDRGNEQFF.

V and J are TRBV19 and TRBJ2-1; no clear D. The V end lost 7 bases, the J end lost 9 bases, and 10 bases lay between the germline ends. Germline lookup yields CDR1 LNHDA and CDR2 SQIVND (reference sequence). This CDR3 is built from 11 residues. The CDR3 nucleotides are TGTGCCAGTAATGCCGGAGCTGAGCAGTTCTTC. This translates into CASNAGAEQFF.

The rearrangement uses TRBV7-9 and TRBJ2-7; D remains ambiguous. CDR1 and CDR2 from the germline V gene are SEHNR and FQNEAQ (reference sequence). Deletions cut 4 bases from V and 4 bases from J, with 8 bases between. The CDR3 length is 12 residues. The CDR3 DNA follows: TGTGCCAGCAGCTCGGACGCGTACGAGCAGTACTTC. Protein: CASSSDAYEQYF.

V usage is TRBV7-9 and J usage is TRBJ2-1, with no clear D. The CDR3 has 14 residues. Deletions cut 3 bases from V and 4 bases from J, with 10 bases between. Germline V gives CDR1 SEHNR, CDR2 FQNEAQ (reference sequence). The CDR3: CASSFTVNYNEQFF. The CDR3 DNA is TGTGCCAGCAGCTTCACAGTGAATTACAATGAGCAGTTCTTC.

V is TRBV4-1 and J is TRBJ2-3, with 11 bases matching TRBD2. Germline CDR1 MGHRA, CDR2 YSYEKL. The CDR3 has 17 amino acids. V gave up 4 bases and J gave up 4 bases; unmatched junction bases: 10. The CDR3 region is CASSLAGGPEEADTQYF. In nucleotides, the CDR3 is TGCGCCAGCAGCCTAGCGGGAGGGCCAGAGGAAGCAGATACGCAGTATTTT.

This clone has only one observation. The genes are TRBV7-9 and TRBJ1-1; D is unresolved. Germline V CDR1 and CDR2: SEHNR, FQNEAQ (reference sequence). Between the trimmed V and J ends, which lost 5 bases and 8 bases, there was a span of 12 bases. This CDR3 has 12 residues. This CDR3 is CASSNRGGEAFF. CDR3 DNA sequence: TGTGCCAGCAGCAACCGAGGCGGAGAAGCTTTCTTT.

CDR3 in DNA: TGTGCCAGCAGCTTAGGCGGGGGCCGACAGCCCCAGCATTTT. This encodes CASSLGGGRQPQHF. The chain employs TRBV7-8 and TRBJ1-5; tentative D call: TRBD1 (6 bases). With 1 base removed from V and 7 bases from J, the gap between germline ends came to 11 bases. The CDR3 covers 14 residues. The germline V gene encodes CDR1 SGHVS and CDR2 FQNEAQ.

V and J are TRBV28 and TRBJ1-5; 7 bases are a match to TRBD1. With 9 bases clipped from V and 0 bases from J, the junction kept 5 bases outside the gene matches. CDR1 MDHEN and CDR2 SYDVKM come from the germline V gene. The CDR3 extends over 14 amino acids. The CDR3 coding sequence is TGTGCCAGTGGGACAGAACATAGCAATCAGCCCCAGCATTTT. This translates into CASGTEHSNQPQHF. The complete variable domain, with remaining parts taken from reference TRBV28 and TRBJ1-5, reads DVKVTQSSRYLVKRTGEKVFLECVQDMDHENMFWYRQDPGLGLRLIYFSYDVKMKEKGDIPEGYSVSREKKERFSLILESASTNQTSMYLCASGTEHSNQPQHFGDGTRLSIL.

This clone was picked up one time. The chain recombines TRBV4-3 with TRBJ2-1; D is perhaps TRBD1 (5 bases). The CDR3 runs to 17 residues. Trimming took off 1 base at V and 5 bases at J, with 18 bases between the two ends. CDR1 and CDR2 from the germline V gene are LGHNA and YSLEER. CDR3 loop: CASSQGLDREENNEQFF. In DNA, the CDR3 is TGCGCCAGCAGCCAAGGGCTCGACAGAGAAGAGAACAATGAGCAGTTCTTC.

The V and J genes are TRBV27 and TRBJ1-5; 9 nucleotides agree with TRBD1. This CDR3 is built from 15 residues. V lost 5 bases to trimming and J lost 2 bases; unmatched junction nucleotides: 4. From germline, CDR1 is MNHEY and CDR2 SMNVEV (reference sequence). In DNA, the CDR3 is TGTGCCAGCAGTACCACAGGGGGCGGCAATCAGCCCCAGCATTTT. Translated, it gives CASSTTGGGNQPQHF.

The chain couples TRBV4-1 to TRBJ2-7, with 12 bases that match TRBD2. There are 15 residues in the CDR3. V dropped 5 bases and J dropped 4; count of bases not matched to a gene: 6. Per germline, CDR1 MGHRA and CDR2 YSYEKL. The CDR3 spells CASSFRLAGVYEQYF. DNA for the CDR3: TGCGCCAGCAGCTTCCGACTAGCGGGAGTGTACGAGCAGTACTTC.

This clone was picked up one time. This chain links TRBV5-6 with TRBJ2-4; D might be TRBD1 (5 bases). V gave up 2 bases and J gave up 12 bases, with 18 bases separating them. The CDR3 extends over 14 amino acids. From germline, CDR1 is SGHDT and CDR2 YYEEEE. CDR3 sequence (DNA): TGTGCCAGCAGCTTAGGGGTGGGCGGAAGCGATCAGTACTTC. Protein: CASSLGVGGSDQYF.

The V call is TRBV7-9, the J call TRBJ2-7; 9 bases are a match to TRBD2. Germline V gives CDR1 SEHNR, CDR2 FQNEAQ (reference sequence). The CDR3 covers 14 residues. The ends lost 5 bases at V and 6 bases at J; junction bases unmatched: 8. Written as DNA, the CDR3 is TGTGCCAGCAGCCTAATAGCGGGGGATCCCGAGCAGTACTTC. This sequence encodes CASSLIAGDPEQYF.